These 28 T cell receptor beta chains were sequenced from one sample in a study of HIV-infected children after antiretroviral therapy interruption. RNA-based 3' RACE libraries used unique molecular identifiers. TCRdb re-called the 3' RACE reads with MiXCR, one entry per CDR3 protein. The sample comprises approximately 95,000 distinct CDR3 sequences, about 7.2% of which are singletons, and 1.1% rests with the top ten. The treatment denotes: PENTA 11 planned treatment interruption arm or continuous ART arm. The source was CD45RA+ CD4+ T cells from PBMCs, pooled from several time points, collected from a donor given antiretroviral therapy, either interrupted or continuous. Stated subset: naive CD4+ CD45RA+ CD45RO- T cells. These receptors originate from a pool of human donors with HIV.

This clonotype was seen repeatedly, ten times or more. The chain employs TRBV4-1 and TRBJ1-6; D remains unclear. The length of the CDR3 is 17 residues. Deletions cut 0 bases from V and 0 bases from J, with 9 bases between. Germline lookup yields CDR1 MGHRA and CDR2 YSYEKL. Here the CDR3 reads CASSQELASSYNSPLHF. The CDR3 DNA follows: TGCGCCAGCAGCCAAGAATTGGCGAGCTCCTATAATTCACCCCTCCACTTT.

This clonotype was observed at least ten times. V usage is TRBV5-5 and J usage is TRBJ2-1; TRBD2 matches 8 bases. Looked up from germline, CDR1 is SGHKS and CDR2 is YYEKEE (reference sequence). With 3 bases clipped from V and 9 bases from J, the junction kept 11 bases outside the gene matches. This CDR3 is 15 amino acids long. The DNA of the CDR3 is TGTGCCAGCAGCTCCCCGGGACTAGTCTTCGGTGAGCAGTTCTTC. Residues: CASSSPGLVFGEQFF. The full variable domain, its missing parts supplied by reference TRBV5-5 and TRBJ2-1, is DAGVTQSPTHLIKTRGQQVTLRCSPISGHKSVSWYQQVLGQGPQFIFQYYEKEERGRGNFPDRFSARQFPNYSSELNVNALLLGDSALYLCASSSPGLVFGEQFFGPGTRLTVL.

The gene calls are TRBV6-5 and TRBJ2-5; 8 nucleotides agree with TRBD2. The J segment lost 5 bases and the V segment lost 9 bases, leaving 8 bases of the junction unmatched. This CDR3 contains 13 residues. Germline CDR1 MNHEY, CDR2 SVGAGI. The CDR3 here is CARRSGGEETQYF. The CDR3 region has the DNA TGTGCCAGACGGAGCGGGGGAGAGGAGACCCAGTACTTC.

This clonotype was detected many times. The CDR3 is CAIRGTGQYQETQYF. DNA for the CDR3: TGTGCCATCAGGGGGACAGGGCAGTACCAAGAGACCCAGTACTTC. The chain joins TRBV10-3 to TRBJ2-5; 9 positions agree with TRBD1. This CDR3 comprises 15 residues. CDR1 and CDR2 (germline): ENHRY, SYGVKD. V dropped 6 bases and J dropped 0; count of bases not matched to a gene: 5.

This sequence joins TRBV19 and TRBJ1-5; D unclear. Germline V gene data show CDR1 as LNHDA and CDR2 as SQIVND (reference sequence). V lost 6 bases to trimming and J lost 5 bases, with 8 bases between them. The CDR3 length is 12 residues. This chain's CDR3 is CASRPRDQPQHF. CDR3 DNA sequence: TGTGCCAGTAGACCACGGGATCAGCCCCAGCATTTT.

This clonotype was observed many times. In DNA form, the CDR3 reads TGTGCCAGCAGCTTCGGTTACCCGGAAAGGGAGCAGTACTTC. Translation gives CASSFGYPEREQYF. The chain uses TRBV5-4 and TRBJ2-7, with D unresolved. The germline V and J ends were trimmed by 2 bases and 7 bases, with 16 bases remaining between them. Per the germline V gene, CDR1 is SGHNT and CDR2 is YYREEE (reference sequence). CDR3 length: 14 residues.

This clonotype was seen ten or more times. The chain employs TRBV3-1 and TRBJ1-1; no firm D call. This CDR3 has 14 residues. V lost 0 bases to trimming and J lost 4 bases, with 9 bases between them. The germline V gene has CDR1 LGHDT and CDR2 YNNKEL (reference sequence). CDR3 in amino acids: CASSQEGRVTEAFF. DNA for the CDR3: TGTGCCAGCAGCCAAGAAGGTAGAGTCACTGAAGCTTTCTTT.

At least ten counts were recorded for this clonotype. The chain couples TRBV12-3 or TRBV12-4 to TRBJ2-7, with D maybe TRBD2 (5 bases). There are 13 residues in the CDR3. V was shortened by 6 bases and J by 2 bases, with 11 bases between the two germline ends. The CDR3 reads CASRRGSAYEQYF. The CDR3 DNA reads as TGTGCCAGCAGACGGGGTTCAGCCTACGAGCAGTACTTC.

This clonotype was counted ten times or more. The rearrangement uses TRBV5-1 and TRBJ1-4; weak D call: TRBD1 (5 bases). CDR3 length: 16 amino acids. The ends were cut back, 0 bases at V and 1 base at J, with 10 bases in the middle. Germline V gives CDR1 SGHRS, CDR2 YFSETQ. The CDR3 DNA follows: TGCGCCAGCAGCTTGGTCCCTAGGGGAACTAATGAAAAACTGTTTTTT. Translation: CASSLVPRGTNEKLFF.

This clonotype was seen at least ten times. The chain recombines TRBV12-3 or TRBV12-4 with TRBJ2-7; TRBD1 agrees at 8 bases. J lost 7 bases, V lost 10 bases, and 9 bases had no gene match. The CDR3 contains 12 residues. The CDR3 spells CATGQGLGEQYF. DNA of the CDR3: TGTGCCACCGGACAGGGTCTGGGAGAGCAGTACTTC.

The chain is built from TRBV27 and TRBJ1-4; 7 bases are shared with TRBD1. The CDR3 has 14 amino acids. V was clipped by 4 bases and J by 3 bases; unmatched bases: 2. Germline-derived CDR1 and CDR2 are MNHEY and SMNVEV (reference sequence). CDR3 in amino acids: CASSYRGANEKLFF. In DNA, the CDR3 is TGTGCCAGCAGTTACAGGGGAGCTAATGAAAAACTGTTTTTT.

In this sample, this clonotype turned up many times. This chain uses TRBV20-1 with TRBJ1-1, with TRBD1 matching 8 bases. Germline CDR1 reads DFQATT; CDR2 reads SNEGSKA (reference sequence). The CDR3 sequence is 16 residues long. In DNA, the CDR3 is TGCAGGCCTTCAGGGGGCGGAAGGCATGAGAACACTGAAGCTTTCTTT. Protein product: CRPSGGGRHENTEAFF.

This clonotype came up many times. CDR3 DNA sequence: TGCGCCAGCAGCTTGGAAGTCGCCGGGACAGAAGACTACACCTTC. It specifies CASSLEVAGTEDYTF. V is TRBV5-1 and J is TRBJ1-2, with 7 bases lining up with TRBD1. Looked up from germline, CDR1 is SGHRS and CDR2 is YFSETQ. The ends lost 0 bases at V and 10 bases at J; junction bases unmatched: 12. This CDR3 comprises 15 residues.

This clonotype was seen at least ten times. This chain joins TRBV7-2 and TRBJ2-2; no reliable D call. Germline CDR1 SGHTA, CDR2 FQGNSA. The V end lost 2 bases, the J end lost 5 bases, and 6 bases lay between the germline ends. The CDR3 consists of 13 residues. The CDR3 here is CASSLRWTGELFF. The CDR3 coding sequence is TGTGCCAGCAGCTTACGATGGACCGGGGAGCTGTTTTTT.

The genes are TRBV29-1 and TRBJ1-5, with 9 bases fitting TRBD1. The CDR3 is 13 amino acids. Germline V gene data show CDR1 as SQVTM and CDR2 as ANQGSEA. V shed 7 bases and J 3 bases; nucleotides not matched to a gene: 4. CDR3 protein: CSAGQGYNQPQHF. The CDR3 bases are TGCAGCGCAGGACAGGGGTACAATCAGCCCCAGCATTTT. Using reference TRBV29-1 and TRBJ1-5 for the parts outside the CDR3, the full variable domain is SAVISQKPSRDICQRGTSLTIQCQVDSQVTMMFWYRQQPGQSLTLIATANQGSEATYESGFVIDKFPISRPNLTFSTLTVSNMSPEDSSIYLCSAGQGYNQPQHFGDGTRLSIL.

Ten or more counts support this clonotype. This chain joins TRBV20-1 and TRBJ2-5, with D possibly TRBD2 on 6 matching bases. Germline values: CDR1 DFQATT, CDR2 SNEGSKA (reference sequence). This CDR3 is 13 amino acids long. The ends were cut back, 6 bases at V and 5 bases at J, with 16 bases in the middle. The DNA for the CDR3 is TGCAGTGCCCCTAGCGTTCGGGTCGAGACCCAGTACTTC. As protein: CSAPSVRVETQYF.

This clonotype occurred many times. The chain's CDR3 is CASSYRGVWFF. CDR3 coding DNA: TGTGCCAGCAGCTACAGGGGGGTATGGTTCTTC. The chain links TRBV5-6 to TRBJ2-1, with TRBD1 identical over 8 bases. This CDR3 region has 11 residues. The trim removed 3 bases at V and 15 bases at J, leaving 5 bases unmatched. Germline loops: CDR1 SGHDT, CDR2 YYEEEE.

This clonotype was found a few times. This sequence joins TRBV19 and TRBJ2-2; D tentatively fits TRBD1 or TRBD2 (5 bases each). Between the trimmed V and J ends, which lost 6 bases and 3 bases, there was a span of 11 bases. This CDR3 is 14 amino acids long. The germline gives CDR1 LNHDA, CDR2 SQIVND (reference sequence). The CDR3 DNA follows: TGTGCCAGTAGAACGGGACCATACACCGGGGAGCTGTTTTTT. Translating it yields CASRTGPYTGELFF.

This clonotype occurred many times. The CDR3 is CASTPRGGGSEQYF. CDR3 nucleotide sequence: TGCGCCAGCACCCCCCGGGGGGGCGGGAGCGAGCAGTACTTC. The chain joins TRBV5-1 to TRBJ2-7; 8 nucleotides line up with TRBD2. V trimming: 6 bases; J trimming: 6 bases; junction bases outside the gene matches: 11. CDR3 length: 14 residues. Germline V gives CDR1 SGHRS, CDR2 YFSETQ.

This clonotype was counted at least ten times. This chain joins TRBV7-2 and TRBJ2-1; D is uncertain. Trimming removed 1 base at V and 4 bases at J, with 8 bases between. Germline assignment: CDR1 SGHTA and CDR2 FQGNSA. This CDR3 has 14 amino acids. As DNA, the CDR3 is TGTGCCAGCAGCTTAGGACTTGCTTACAATGAGCAGTTCTTC. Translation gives CASSLGLAYNEQFF.

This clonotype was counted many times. CDR3 protein: CSARVGGANQPQHF. The CDR3 region has the DNA TGCAGTGCTAGAGTCGGCGGAGCCAATCAGCCCCAGCATTTT. The V and J genes are TRBV20-1 and TRBJ1-5; D not resolved. Germline V gives CDR1 DFQATT, CDR2 SNEGSKA (reference sequence). The germline V and J ends were trimmed by 1 base and 3 bases, with 10 bases remaining between them. This CDR3 spans 14 amino acids.

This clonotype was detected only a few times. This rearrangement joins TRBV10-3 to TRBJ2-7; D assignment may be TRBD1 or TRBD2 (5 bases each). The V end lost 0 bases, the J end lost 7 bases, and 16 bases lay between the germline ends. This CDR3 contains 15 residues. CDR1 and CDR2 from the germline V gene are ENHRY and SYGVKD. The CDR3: CAISESGAAGGEQYF. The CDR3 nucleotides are TGTGCCATCAGTGAGTCCGGGGCGGCTGGGGGTGAGCAGTACTTC.

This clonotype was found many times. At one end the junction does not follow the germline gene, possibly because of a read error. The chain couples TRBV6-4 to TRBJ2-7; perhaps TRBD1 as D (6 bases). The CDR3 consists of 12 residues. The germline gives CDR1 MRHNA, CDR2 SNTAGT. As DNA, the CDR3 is TGTGCCAGCGGTGATACAGGGTATGAACAGTACTTC. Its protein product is CASGDTGYEQYF.

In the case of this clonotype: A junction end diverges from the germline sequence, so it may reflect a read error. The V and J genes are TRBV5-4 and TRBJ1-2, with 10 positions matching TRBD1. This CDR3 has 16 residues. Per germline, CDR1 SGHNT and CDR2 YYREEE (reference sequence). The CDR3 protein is CASSLEGTGVDYGYTF. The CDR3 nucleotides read TGCGCCAGCAGCTTGGAGGGGACAGGGGTAGACTATGGCTACACCTTC. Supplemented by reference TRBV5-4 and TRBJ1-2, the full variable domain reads ETGVTQSPTHLIKTRGQQVTLRCSSQSGHNTVSWYQQALGQGPQFIFQYYREEENGRGNFPPRFSGLQFPNYSSELNVNALELDDSALYLCASSLEGTGVDYGYTFGSGTRLTVV.

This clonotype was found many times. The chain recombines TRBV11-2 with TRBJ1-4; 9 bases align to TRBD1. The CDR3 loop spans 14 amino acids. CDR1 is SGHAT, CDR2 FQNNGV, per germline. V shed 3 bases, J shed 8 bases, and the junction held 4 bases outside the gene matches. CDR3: CASSLGQGREKLFF. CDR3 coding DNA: TGTGCCAGCAGCTTGGGACAGGGTAGAGAAAAACTGTTTTTT.

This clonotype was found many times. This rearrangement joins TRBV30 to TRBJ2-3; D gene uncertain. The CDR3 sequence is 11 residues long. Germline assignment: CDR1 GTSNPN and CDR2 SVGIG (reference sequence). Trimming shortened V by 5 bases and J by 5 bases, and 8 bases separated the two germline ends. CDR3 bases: TGTGCCTGGGGGGTAGGAGATACGCAGTATTTT. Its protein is CAWGVGDTQYF.

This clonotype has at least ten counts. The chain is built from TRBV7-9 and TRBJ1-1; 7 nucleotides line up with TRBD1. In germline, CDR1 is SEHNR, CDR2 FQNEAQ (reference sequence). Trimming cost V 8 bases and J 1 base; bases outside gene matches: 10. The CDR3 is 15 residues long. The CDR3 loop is CASLEGQYQNTEAFF. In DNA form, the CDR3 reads TGTGCCAGCCTTGAGGGACAGTATCAGAACACTGAAGCTTTCTTT.

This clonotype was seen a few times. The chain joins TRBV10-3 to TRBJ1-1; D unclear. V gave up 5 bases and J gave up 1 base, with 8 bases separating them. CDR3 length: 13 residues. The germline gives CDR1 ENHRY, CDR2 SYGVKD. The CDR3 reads CAISFTQNTEAFF. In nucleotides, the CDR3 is TGTGCCATCAGTTTCACACAGAACACTGAAGCTTTCTTT.